The table lists the clone carrying this TCR beta chain with a count of one. The antigen is unknown. The sample is drawn from a study of PD-1 blockade in classical Hodgkin lymphoma. Looked up from germline, CDR1 is MDHEN and CDR2 is SYDVKM. The CDR3 loop spans 15 amino acids. V was pared by 6 bases and J by 1 base, with 6 bases of the junction left unmatched. Each and every patient relapsed after autologous stem cell transplantation, and patients got differing brentuximab vedotin exposure. Relapsed/refractory classical Hodgkin lymphoma patients had complete, partial or progressive responses. TCRdb's table, derived via immunoSEQ multiplex PCR, lists solely in-frame clones and lacks some. The sample lists roughly 14,000 clones, 85% to 90% occurring once. Study conclusions and caveats: With CD4+ cells, TCR diversity rose significantly by C4D1, but not with CD8+ cells. It was reported that newly diagnosed patients had less baseline TCR diversity than healthy donors.

Here the sequenced sample was peripheral blood mononuclear cells (PBMCs), taken at baseline. The source of this sequence is a human donor with classical Hodgkin lymphoma. V is TRBV28 and J is TRBJ2-1, with TRBD1 matching 7 bases. The CDR3 sequence: CASSLGDRSYNEQFF. For the CDR3, the DNA is TGTGCCAGCAGCCTAGGGGACAGATCCTACAATGAGCAGTTCTTC.